Listed below are T cell receptor beta chains from one sample, sequenced in a study of CD8 T cells in ankylosing spondylitis. TCRdb ran MiXCR on the 5' RACE reads and lists one entry per CDR3 protein. The sample shows roughly 180,000 distinct CDR3 sequences, 9.5% to 13% of them seen only once. Source material: blood, either unsorted or a sorted T cell fraction (not recorded which). The receptors were gathered from a male donor with ankylosing spondylitis or in good health (not recorded which). CDR3s include the opening cysteine and the closing phenylalanine or tryptophan. Fields, in order: CDR3 protein, CDR3 DNA, J gene, V gene, D gene, clone size. D genes are given only for firm matches. Clone size is stated in some rows and not others, as once, few, many or a class when expanded.

CASSPPRPESGGELFF TGTGCCAGCAGCCCTCCCAGACCCGAATCGGGCGGGGAGCTGTTTTTT TRBJ2-2 TRBV12-3/TRBV12-4 NA many
CARSPDTGELFF TGCGCCAGGAGCCCGGACACCGGGGAGCTGTTTTTT TRBJ2-2 TRBV5-1 NA many
CASRPGTDPRDTQYF TGCGCCAGCAGGCCCGGGACAGATCCGAGGGATACGCAGTATTTT TRBJ2-3 TRBV10-1 TRBD1 NA
CASSITSTGELFF TGCGCCAGCAGCATAACTAGCACCGGGGAGCTGTTTTTT TRBJ2-2 TRBV5-1 NA many
CASSRDRFNYGYTF TGTGCCAGCAGCCGCGACAGGTTCAACTATGGCTACACCTTC TRBJ1-2 TRBV7-2 NA NA
CASNPSGGNEQFF TGTGCCAGCAATCCTAGCGGGGGGAATGAGCAGTTCTTC TRBJ2-1 TRBV6-2/TRBV6-3 TRBD2 many
CSARTDRDNSPLHF TGCAGTGCTAGAACGGACAGAGATAATTCACCCCTCCACTTT TRBJ1-6 TRBV20-1 NA many
CASSWGTEGSETQYF TGTGCCAGCAGTTGGGGGACAGAGGGGTCGGAGACCCAGTACTTC TRBJ2-5 TRBV6-5 TRBD1 NA
CASSSGRGARGEQFF TGTGCCAGCAGCTCCGGGCGGGGGGCGCGAGGTGAGCAGTTCTTC TRBJ2-1 TRBV7-2 TRBD2 few
CASSLAGTGYNEQFF TGCGCCAGCAGCTTGGCCGGGACAGGATACAATGAGCAGTTCTTC TRBJ2-1 TRBV5-1 TRBD1 many
CAISPRGTETQYF TGTGCCATCAGTCCTCGGGGGACAGAGACCCAGTACTTC TRBJ2-5 TRBV10-3 NA many
CASSRNWGGGRDSPLHF TGCGCCAGCAGCCGCAACTGGGGGGGCGGCCGGGACTCACCCCTCCACTTT TRBJ1-6 TRBV4-3 NA many
CSARSMFGDRGNYGYTF TGCAGTGCTAGGAGCATGTTCGGGGACAGGGGGAACTATGGCTACACCTTC TRBJ1-2 TRBV20-1 TRBD1 many
CASSLVSSGRSSYNEQFF TGTGCCAGCAGTCTTGTCTCTAGCGGGCGAAGCTCCTACAATGAGCAGTTCTTC TRBJ2-1 TRBV2 TRBD2 few
CASSLGGQGDTEAFF TGCGCCAGCAGCTTGGGAGGACAGGGGGACACTGAAGCTTTCTTT TRBJ1-1 TRBV5-1 TRBD1 many
CASSPFRQGAIEGNTIYF TGTGCCAGCAGTCCATTCAGACAGGGGGCGATCGAAGGAAACACCATATATTTT TRBJ1-3 TRBV6-1 TRBD1 NA
CASSFLSASGPETQYF TGTGCCAGCAGTTTCTTGTCGGCTAGCGGGCCGGAGACCCAGTACTTC TRBJ2-5 TRBV27 TRBD2 few
CSVTQGMNTGELFF TGCAGCGTTACACAGGGGATGAACACCGGGGAGCTGTTTTTT TRBJ2-2 TRBV29-1 TRBD1 many